This T cell receptor (beta chain) stems from a study of blood T cell repertoires in COVID-19 (dated by TCRdb to 2018 to 2020). Broadly, across the study: Samples from collaborators originated in the United States, Italy and Spain and spanned both the acute and convalescent phases of COVID-19. The prospective study material was composed of cDNA or gDNA derived from T cells, B-cell-depleted T cells, or PBMCs. Subjects who had been exposed to COVID-19, were actively infected with it, or had recovered from it provided the deeply sampled blood TCRbeta repertoires that made up the dataset. The repertoires were released in a freely available public database meant as a resource for research on the immune response to SARS-CoV-2. Samples came from the ongoing ImmuneRACE study (first 160 participants) plus 1,254 subjects from 6 global collaborators. Sample metadata almost always included a de-identified subject ID, COVID-19 status, age in years and sex. Where HLA class I and class II types were available, the types were taken from metadata supplied by the sample provider, not from assay-based typing.

Points the paper makes about the study in general: The amount of clinical and demographic metadata varied by source and participant and was provided uncurated.

Whole blood was collected in K2EDTA tubes by collaborating institutions according to the institutions' own protocols. For TCRbeta analysis, collaborator samples were shipped as frozen whole blood, as isolated PBMCs, or as DNA extracted from either sample type. With regard to this clone: Its antigen target is currently unknown. Per-nucleotide qualities are absent, and no much larger clonotype sits a single base away.

TCRbeta CDR3 regions were amplified from genomic DNA by means of the immunoSEQ Assay, a bias-controlled multiplex PCR. Turning to the authors' computational methods: The number of nucleated cells in each sample was estimated from the amplification of reference gene primers within the assay. Sequence reads were collapsed and filtered to measure the absolute abundance of every unique TCRbeta CDR3 rearrangement. For each sample, productive Simpson clonality was calculated as the square root of Simpson's diversity index over productive rearrangements. What TCRdb holds here is the immuneACCESS table cut down to in-frame rearrangements. Part of the clones is not present; checked against another copy, under half of the missing clones reflect an unresolved V gene, and the others are unexplained. V, J and clone size derive from that table, while D and trimming were established from the DNA sequence. The sample yields around 63,000 clones; about nine tenths were counted once. 1.3% of the sample lies in the top ten.

Its CDR3 holds 15 amino acids, cysteine through phenylalanine. Only the CDR3 DNA is retained, 45 bases long and in frame from the first base. The germline V gene provides CDR1 MNHEY and CDR2 SVGAGI. V is reduced by 6 bases and J by 2 bases, leaving a spacing of 17 bases between them. Sequenced: peripheral blood. The clonotype comes from an elderly woman with acute or convalescent COVID-19. This sequence uses TRBV6-5 and TRBJ2-7; a weak D assignment points to TRBD1 (6 bases agree). The DNA reads TGTGCCAGCAGCACACAGGACAGAAGCACCTACGAGCAGTACTTC. It translates to CASSTQDRSTYEQYF.